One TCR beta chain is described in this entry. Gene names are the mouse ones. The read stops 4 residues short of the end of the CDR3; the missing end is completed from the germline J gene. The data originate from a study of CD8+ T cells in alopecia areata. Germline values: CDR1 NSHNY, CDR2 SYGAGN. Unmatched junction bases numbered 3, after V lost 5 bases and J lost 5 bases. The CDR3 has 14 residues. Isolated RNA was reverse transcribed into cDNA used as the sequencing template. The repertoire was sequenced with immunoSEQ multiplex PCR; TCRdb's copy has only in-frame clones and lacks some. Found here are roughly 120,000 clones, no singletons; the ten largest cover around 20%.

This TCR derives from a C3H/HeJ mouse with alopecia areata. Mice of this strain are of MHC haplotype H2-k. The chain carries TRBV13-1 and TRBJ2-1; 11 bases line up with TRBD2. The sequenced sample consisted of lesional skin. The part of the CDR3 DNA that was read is TGTGCCAGCAGCAGGGACTGGGGGAATGCT. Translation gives CASSRDWGNA. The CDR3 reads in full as CASSRDWGNAEQFF.